This T cell receptor (beta chain) was sequenced in a study of blood T cell repertoires in COVID-19. As for the study in general: Acute-phase and convalescent COVID-19 samples originated in the United States, Italy and Spain. Sources were T cells, B-cell-depleted T cells, or PBMCs; the material itself was cDNA or gDNA.

Original methodology: Amplification from reference gene primers served as the basis for estimated nucleated cell counts. Generated by immunoSEQ multiplex PCR, the TCRdb table keeps only in-frame clones and is missing some. V, J and clone size are those of that table, while D and trimming were read from the DNA. The repertoire consists of just under 90,000 clones, with roughly 70% occurring once and the leading ten covering around 14%. V was pared by 0 bases and J by 5 bases, with 4 bases of the junction left unmatched. The length of the CDR3 is 15 residues. Per the germline V gene, CDR1 is SGHRS and CDR2 is YFSETQ.

Specimen: peripheral blood. The V gene is TRBV5-1, the J gene TRBJ2-3; 9 nucleotides align to TRBD2. The source is a woman older than 75 with acute or convalescent COVID-19. Here the CDR3 DNA reads TGCGCCAGCAGCTTGGAAGGTAGCGGGGGAGATACGCAGTATTTT. It encodes CASSLEGSGGDTQYF. Complete variable domain (other parts from reference TRBV5-1 and TRBJ2-3): KAGVTQTPRYLIKTRGQQVTLSCSPISGHRSVSWYQQTPGQGLQFLFEYFSETQRNKGNFPGRFSGRQFSNSRSEMNVSTLELGDSALYLCASSLEGSGGDTQYFGPGTRLTVL.